This T cell receptor (beta chain) was sequenced during a study of neurological immune-mediated disorders (dated by TCRdb to about 2019). With regard to the full study: Of the roughly 34 multiple sclerosis patients, approximately 30 had relapsing-remitting MS and 3 had secondary progressive MS. Peripheral blood TCR-beta repertoires from HTLV-I-associated myelopathy (HAM/TSP) patients, multiple sclerosis patients and healthy controls were compared by UMI-based sequencing. Longitudinal samples, technical triplicates and paired sorted CD4+ and CD8+ T-cell subsets, alongside PBMC samples, were included among the roughly 110 TCR-beta libraries. The cohort was made up of about 68 subjects, consisting of some 14 HAM/TSP patients, roughly 35 multiple sclerosis patients and some 20 healthy controls.

The paper as a whole reports these results and caveats: No identical CDR3 amino acid sequences were shared among expanded clones across subjects, suggesting private TCR-beta repertoires in all groups. No clinical or MRI features were associated with the MS cluster, and the authors said that larger cohorts are needed. In a phylogenetic analysis, the repertoires of 18 out of 34 MS patients fell into a single cluster of related CDR3 sequences, pointing to a possible signature at the repertoire level. TCR clonal expansion was greatest in HAM/TSP patients and smallest in MS patients, who ranked below even healthy controls.

For unsorted PBMC libraries, 2 million PBMCs were used after storage in RNAlater at -80 degrees C until RNA extraction. Multiple sclerosis patients were enrolled in a US clinical protocol evaluating disease progression by magnetic resonance imaging. Peripheral blood underwent Ficoll-Hypaque density gradient centrifugation to isolate PBMCs, which were then cryopreserved in liquid nitrogen. cDNA was synthesized by template-switch 5'RACE using a primer carrying a 10-nucleotide random unique molecular identifier by which each TCR transcript was tagged. Each sequencing run produced over 160 million TCR-beta sequences covering 15-18 subjects. The RNeasy kit was used for extraction of total RNA. Using the KAPA Real-time Library Amplification kit, TCR-beta VDJ regions were amplified with primers for the TCR constant region and the 5'RACE anchor. A first PCR added sample indexes and Illumina adaptors, and a second PCR then raised library yield. After purification with Ampure beads, the TCR product of roughly 650 bp was size-selected on a 2% E-gel SizeSelection system. Before pooling, library quality was checked on a Bioanalyzer, concentration was measured with Qubit, and libraries were quantified with the Kapa Library Quantification kit. Libraries were sequenced paired-end 2 x 150 bp on an Illumina HiSeq 2500. To increase sequence diversity, about 25-31% phiX was spiked into each library pool. The study's own analysis went as follows. The UMI-based MiGEC pipeline processed quality-filtered reads and removed over 80% of raw TCR sequences during error correction. IMGT germline references were used for aligning VDJ genes, and each clonotype was defined as a unique CDR3 amino acid sequence together with its V-J genes. Clonal expansion, Shannon diversity, and CDR3 relatedness (CalcPairwiseDistances, ClusterSamples) were evaluated with VDJtools, and phylogenetic trees were built with CLCbio workbench. Using coefficient-of-variation modelling across technical triplicates, the study counted a clone as expanded if it had at least 8 unique UMIs. TCRdb trimmed the raw reads at Q25, called clones with MiXCR and kept productive beta chains. Records with the same CDR3 protein are collapsed into one entry carrying the most frequent genes and DNA. The V and J calls come from TCRdb's annotation, not from the publication. The sample table contains roughly 38,000 distinct CDR3 sequences; only one count was recorded for approximately 2.4% of them. 9% to 15% of the sample is in the top ten clones.

CDR1 is given as DFQATT and CDR2 as SNEGSKA, both from the germline V gene (reference sequence). The CDR3 goes from the cysteine to the phenylalanine over 14 residues. Only the CDR3 part of the read is kept: 42 bases, read in frame from the first base. V lost 4 bases and J lost 0 bases; the stretch between them is 11 bases long. This clonotype was counted at least ten times. Which antigen it targets is not known. No qualities accompany the bases; no much larger clone lies one base away. Material for sequencing was PBMCs. The rearranged segments are TRBV20-1 and TRBJ2-3, with no confidently assigned D gene. This sequence was found in a young man with multiple sclerosis. For the CDR3, the sequence is CSAKVPRSTDTQYF. The DNA is as follows: TGCAGTGCTAAGGTCCCGCGGAGCACAGATACGCAGTATTTT.